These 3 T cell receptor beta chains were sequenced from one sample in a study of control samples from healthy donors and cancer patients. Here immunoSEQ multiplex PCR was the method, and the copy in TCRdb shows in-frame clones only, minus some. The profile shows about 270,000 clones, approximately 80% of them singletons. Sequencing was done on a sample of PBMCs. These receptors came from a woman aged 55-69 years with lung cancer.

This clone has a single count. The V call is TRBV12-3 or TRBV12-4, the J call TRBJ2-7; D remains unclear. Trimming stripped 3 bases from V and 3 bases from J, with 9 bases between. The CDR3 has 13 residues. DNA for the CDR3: TGTGCCAGCAGTTTGGGTCAAATCTACGAGCAGTACTTC. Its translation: CASSLGQIYEQYF.

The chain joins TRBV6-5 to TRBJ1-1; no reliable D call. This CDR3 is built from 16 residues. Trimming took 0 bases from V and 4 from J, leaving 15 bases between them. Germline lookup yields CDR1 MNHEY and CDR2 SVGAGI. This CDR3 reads CASSYSTTGFGTEAFF. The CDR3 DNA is TGTGCCAGCAGTTACTCGACGACGGGGTTCGGCACTGAAGCTTTCTTT.

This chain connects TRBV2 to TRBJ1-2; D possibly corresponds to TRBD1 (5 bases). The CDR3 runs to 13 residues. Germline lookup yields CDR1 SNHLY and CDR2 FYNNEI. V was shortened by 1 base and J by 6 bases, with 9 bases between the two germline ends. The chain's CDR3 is CASSEVGGDGYTF. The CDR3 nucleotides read TGTGCCAGCAGTGAAGTGGGAGGGGATGGCTACACCTTC.